This T cell receptor (beta chain) was sequenced during a study of blood T cell repertoires in COVID-19. Study details: From the United States, Italy and Spain came samples of acute and convalescent COVID-19. PBMCs, B-cell-depleted T cells, or T cells were the source of the cDNA or gDNA that made up the material.

V was shortened by 4 bases and J by 1 base, with 8 bases between the two germline ends. This CDR3 is built from 13 residues. CDR1 is SGDLS, CDR2 YYNGEE, per germline. Methods used by the authors: Estimation of nucleated cell counts relied on the amplification of reference gene primers. Libraries were prepared by immunoSEQ multiplex PCR; TCRdb keeps only in-frame clonotypes and omits some of them. That table supplies the V and J calls and clone size; D and trimming were determined from the DNA. Of 200,000 to 250,000 clones in the sample, roughly 86% were seen once. This receptor was obtained from a man in his sixties with acute or convalescent COVID-19. Sequenced input: peripheral blood. The chain uses TRBV9 and TRBJ1-2; TRBD1 might be the D (5 bases). The CDR3 DNA reads TGTGCCAGCAGCTCCCAGGGTAACTATGGCTACACCTTC. Encoded protein: CASSSQGNYGYTF. Complete variable domain (other parts from reference TRBV9 and TRBJ1-2): DSGVTQTPKHLITATGQRVTLRCSPRSGDLSVYWYQQSLDQGLQFLIQYYNGEERAKGNILERFSAQQFPDLHSELNLSSLELGDSALYFCASSSQGNYGYTFGSGTRLTVV.